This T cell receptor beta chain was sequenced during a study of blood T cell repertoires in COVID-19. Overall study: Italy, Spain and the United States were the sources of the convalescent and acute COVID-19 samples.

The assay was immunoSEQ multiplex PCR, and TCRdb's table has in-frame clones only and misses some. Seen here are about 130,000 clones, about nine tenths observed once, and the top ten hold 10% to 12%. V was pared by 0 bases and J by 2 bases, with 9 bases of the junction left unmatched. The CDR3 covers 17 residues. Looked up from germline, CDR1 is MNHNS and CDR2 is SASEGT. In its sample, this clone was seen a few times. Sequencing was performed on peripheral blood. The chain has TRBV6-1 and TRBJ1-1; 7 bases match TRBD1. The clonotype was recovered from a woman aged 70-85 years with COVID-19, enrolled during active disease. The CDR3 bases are TGTGCCAGCAGTGAAGCGCTAGTTGGGACAGCCAACACTGAAGCTTTCTTT. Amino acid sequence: CASSEALVGTANTEAFF.